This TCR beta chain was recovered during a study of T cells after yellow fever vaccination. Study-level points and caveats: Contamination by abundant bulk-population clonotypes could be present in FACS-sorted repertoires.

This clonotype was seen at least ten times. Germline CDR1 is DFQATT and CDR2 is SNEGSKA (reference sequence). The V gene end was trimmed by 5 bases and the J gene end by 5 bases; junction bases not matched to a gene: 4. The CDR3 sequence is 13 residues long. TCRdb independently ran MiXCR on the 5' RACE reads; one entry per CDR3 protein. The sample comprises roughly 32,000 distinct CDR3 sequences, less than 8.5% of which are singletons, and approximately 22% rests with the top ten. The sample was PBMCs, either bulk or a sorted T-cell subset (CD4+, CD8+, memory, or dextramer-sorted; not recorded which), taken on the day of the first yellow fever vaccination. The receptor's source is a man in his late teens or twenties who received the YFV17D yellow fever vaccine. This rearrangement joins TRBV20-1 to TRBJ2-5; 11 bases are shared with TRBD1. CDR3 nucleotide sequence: TGCAGTGCTGGACAGGGGGCTAGGGAGACCCAGTACTTC. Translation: CSAGQGARETQYF.